These 21 T cell receptor beta chains were all obtained from the same sample, sequenced in a study of T cell repertoires in cytomegalovirus infection. Their antigen targets remain unknown. TCRdb redid the calling of the reads with MiXCR, one entry per CDR3 protein. The sample includes hundreds of thousands of distinct CDR3 sequences, approximately 33% of them seen just once. Source: cultured PBMCs, taken from culture after CMV antigen stimulation. The receptors stem from a human donor in good health (CMV status not recorded). Some clones in this sample may be carry-over from other donors' samples.

In this sample, this clonotype turned up once. This chain links TRBV10-3 with TRBJ2-1, with 7 bases matching TRBD1. The trim removed 3 bases at V and 6 bases at J, leaving 8 bases unmatched. CDR1 is ENHRY, CDR2 SYGVKD, per germline. The CDR3 covers 15 residues. The CDR3 DNA is TGTGCCATCAGTGACTTAAACCGGGACAGCAATGAGCAGTTCTTC. Translation: CAISDLNRDSNEQFF.

Comment on this clonotype: Just one base apart from a much larger clone, this may be a read error. V and J are TRBV7-9 and TRBJ1-6; 9 bases are a match to TRBD1. Germline lookup yields CDR1 SEHNR and CDR2 FQNEAQ (reference sequence). The CDR3 is made up of 15 amino acids. CDR3 DNA: TGTGCCAGCAGCTGGGACAGGGCGGGAAATTCACCCCTCAACTTT. Encoded protein: CASSWDRAGNSPLNF.

This clonotype was counted between two and nine times. The CDR3 is CASSALLGTEAFF. The DNA of the CDR3 is TGTGCCAGCAGCGCTCTTTTGGGGACTGAAGCTTTCTTT. This rearrangement joins TRBV7-8 to TRBJ1-1; D ambiguous. This CDR3 comprises 13 residues. CDR1 and CDR2 (germline): SGHVS, FQNEAQ. Deletions cut 5 bases from V and 5 bases from J, with 12 bases between.

This rearrangement joins TRBV19 to TRBJ2-7; tentatively, D is TRBD1 (6 bases). Germline values: CDR1 LNHDA, CDR2 SQIVND (reference sequence). The germline V and J ends were trimmed by 1 base and 2 bases, with 12 bases remaining between them. The CDR3 has 15 amino acids. The CDR3 here is CASSIGSQGPYEQYF. The CDR3 bases are TGTGCCAGTAGTATAGGTTCACAGGGCCCCTACGAGCAGTACTTC.

Only a few counts were recorded for this clonotype. This chain joins TRBV19 and TRBJ1-5; TRBD1 might be the D (6 bases). V dropped 3 bases and J dropped 4 bases, with 19 bases sitting between them. Germline V gene lookup returns CDR1 LNHDA and CDR2 SQIVND (reference sequence). The CDR3 is 17 residues long. CDR3 sequence reads: CASSMEGGRGVNQPQHF. CDR3 DNA sequence: TGTGCCAGTAGTATGGAGGGGGGGAGGGGGGTTAATCAGCCCCAGCATTTT.

This clonotype turned up a few times. The rearrangement links TRBV4-1 to TRBJ1-5; D is unresolved. The germline V gene encodes CDR1 MGHRA and CDR2 YSYEKL. Deletions cut 4 bases from V and 7 bases from J, with 11 bases between. The CDR3 runs 13 residues. CDR3 sequence reads: CASSPSLSQPQHF. The CDR3, as DNA: TGCGCCAGCAGCCCCAGTCTTTCCCAGCCCCAGCATTTT.

The chain is built from TRBV10-1 and TRBJ1-1; no clear D. Germline V gene sequence: CDR1 WNHNN, CDR2 SYGVQD (reference sequence). V dropped 0 bases and J dropped 7 bases, with 9 bases sitting between them. CDR3 size: 13 residues. In DNA, the CDR3 is TGCGCCAGCAGTGAGTCGTTGTATGGTGAAGCTTTCTTT. It codes for CASSESLYGEAFF.

This clonotype was picked up many times. The rearrangement joins TRBV7-2 to TRBJ2-5; TRBD1 matches 11 bases. The CDR3 length is 15 residues. Losses at the gene ends were 7 bases for V and 1 base for J; bases not matched to a gene: 5. CDR1 and CDR2 (germline): SGHTA, FQGNSA. CDR3 residues: CASNRDRGSQETQYF. CDR3 nucleotides: TGTGCCAGCAACAGGGACAGGGGGTCCCAAGAGACCCAGTACTTC.

This chain's CDR3 is CASSLNIENTEAFF. As DNA, the CDR3 is TGCGCCAGCAGCTTGAATATAGAGAACACTGAAGCTTTCTTT. The J gene is TRBJ1-1, the V gene TRBV5-1; D is undetermined. The germline V gene encodes CDR1 SGHRS and CDR2 YFSETQ. Trimming took 1 base from V and 1 from J, leaving 8 bases between them. This CDR3 has 14 amino acids.

The chain carries TRBV15 and TRBJ2-2, with 7 positions matching TRBD1. The CDR3 is made up of 14 amino acids. The V and J ends lost 8 bases and 8 bases, in that order; junction bases with no gene match: 11. Germline values: CDR1 LNHNV, CDR2 YYDKDF (reference sequence). CDR3 sequence (DNA): TGTGCCACCTCCCGGGACAGTACCTCTGGGGAGCTGTTTTTT. This gives the protein CATSRDSTSGELFF.

The V gene is TRBV12-3 or TRBV12-4, the J gene TRBJ2-3; 8 nucleotides match TRBD2. This CDR3 spans 15 amino acids. Trimming removed 3 bases from V and 2 bases from J; junction bases left unmatched: 4. The chain's CDR3 is CASSLSREVTDTQYF. CDR3 coding DNA: TGTGCCAGCAGTTTGTCGCGGGAGGTCACAGATACGCAGTATTTT.

V usage is TRBV12-3 or TRBV12-4 and J usage is TRBJ2-2; D gene unclear. With 6 bases removed from V and 1 base from J, the gap between germline ends came to 12 bases. The CDR3 extends over 15 amino acids. CDR3 loop: CASSPRRLNTGELFF. CDR3 nucleotide sequence: TGTGCCAGCAGCCCCCGACGGCTGAACACCGGGGAGCTGTTTTTT.

In its sample, this clonotype was seen a few times. The V gene is TRBV7-6, the J gene TRBJ2-3, with 7 bases matching TRBD2. The germline gives CDR1 SGHVS, CDR2 FNYEAQ. V dropped 5 bases and J dropped 4; count of bases not matched to a gene: 15. The CDR3 runs to 17 residues. This chain's CDR3 is CASSSAGDYWDADTQYF. The DNA of the CDR3 is TGTGCCAGCAGCAGCGCCGGGGACTATTGGGACGCAGATACGCAGTATTTT. The whole variable domain, filled in from reference TRBV7-6 and TRBJ2-3, reads GAGVSQSPRYKVTKRGQDVALRCDPISGHVSLYWYRQALGQGPEFLTYFNYEAQQDKSGLPNDRFSAERPEGSISTLTIQRTEQRDSAMYRCASSSAGDYWDADTQYFGPGTRLTVL.

This rearrangement joins TRBV7-2 to TRBJ1-4; the match to TRBD1 covers 7 bases. The CDR3 is 15 residues long. Germline CDR1 SGHTA, CDR2 FQGNSA. With 0 bases clipped from V and 8 bases from J, the junction kept 6 bases outside the gene matches. CDR3 in amino acids: CASSLAGTATEKLFF. CDR3 bases: TGTGCCAGCAGCTTAGCAGGGACAGCTACCGAAAAACTGTTTTTT.

This chain uses TRBV6-2 or TRBV6-3 with TRBJ1-1; 7 bases line up with TRBD1. V lost 0 bases and J lost 0; bases outside the gene matches: 13. The V gene's germline CDR1 is MNHEY and CDR2 SVGEGT. CDR3 length: 19 amino acids. In nucleotides, the CDR3 is TGTGCCAGCAGTTACTCACCATTCAACAGGGGTTGGATGAACACTGAAGCTTTCTTT. Translating it yields CASSYSPFNRGWMNTEAFF.

The rearrangement uses TRBV20-1 and TRBJ1-5, with TRBD1 as a possible D gene (6 bases). Trimming stripped 7 bases from V and 6 bases from J, with 16 bases between. The CDR3 loop spans 13 amino acids. CDR1 and CDR2 from the germline V gene are DFQATT and SNEGSKA (reference sequence). The CDR3: CSVRRGEIQPQHF. DNA of the CDR3: TGCAGTGTCCGCAGGGGCGAGATTCAGCCCCAGCATTTT.

In this sample, this clonotype turned up once. The chain is built from TRBV7-9 and TRBJ2-5; 10 positions agree with TRBD2. Trimming removed 5 bases from V and 4 bases from J; junction bases left unmatched: 7. Germline values: CDR1 SEHNR, CDR2 FQNEAQ (reference sequence). CDR3 length equals 15 residues. CDR3: CASSPRSGGAETQYF. The CDR3 DNA reads as TGTGCCAGCAGCCCACGCAGCGGGGGGGCAGAGACCCAGTACTTC.

The chain couples TRBV7-9 to TRBJ1-3; maybe TRBD1 (6 bases). V lost 0 bases and J lost 2, with 14 bases in between. This CDR3 has 17 residues. Germline assignment: CDR1 SEHNR and CDR2 FQNEAQ (reference sequence). Here the CDR3 reads CASSLAHPGHTGNTIYF. CDR3 in DNA: TGTGCCAGCAGCTTAGCGCATCCGGGACACACTGGAAACACCATATATTTT.

CDR3 protein: CSAMRNTRLASGADTQYF. CDR3 coding DNA: TGCAGTGCTATGCGGAACACCCGACTAGCTTCGGGGGCAGATACGCAGTATTTT. This rearrangement joins TRBV20-1 to TRBJ2-3; 7 nucleotides match TRBD2. CDR3 length: 18 amino acids. Germline V gene lookup returns CDR1 DFQATT and CDR2 SNEGSKA (reference sequence). The V gene end was trimmed by 4 bases and the J gene end by 4 bases; junction bases not matched to a gene: 20.

The genes are TRBV28 and TRBJ2-7; D not certain. The V end lost 3 bases, the J end lost 4 bases, and 10 bases lay between the germline ends. Looked up from germline, CDR1 is MDHEN and CDR2 is SYDVKM. This CDR3 is 13 amino acids long. This CDR3 is CASSFPARYEQYF. The CDR3 DNA follows: TGTGCCAGCAGTTTCCCCGCGAGGTACGAGCAGTACTTC.

This clonotype turned up a few times. V usage is TRBV12-3 or TRBV12-4 and J usage is TRBJ2-5; TRBD2 matches 13 bases. Unmatched junction bases numbered 4, after V lost 4 bases and J lost 5 bases. This CDR3 spans 15 amino acids. Written as DNA, the CDR3 is TGTGCCAGCAGTTATCGGACTAGCGGGGGTGAGACCCAGTACTTC. Protein product: CASSYRTSGGETQYF.